This is a list of T cell receptor beta chains from one sample in a study of T cell responses to AZD1222 COVID-19 vaccine. Method: immunoSEQ multiplex PCR; TCRdb's copy keeps in-frame clones and lacks some. Among approximately 150,000 clones listed, 75% to 95% were seen once. Sequenced here: peripheral blood, sampled 28 days after the second AZD1222 dose. Receptors originate from an adult who received the AZD1222 COVID-19 vaccine. The CDR3 runs from the conserved cysteine through the conserved F or W. D genes are given only for firm matches. Some rows have no size entry. The others give once, few or many, or a class for an expanded clone.

j_gene: TRBJ2-2; d_gene: TRBD2; abundance: NA; v_gene: TRBV14; CDR3aa: CASSPRTSGRIVTGELFF; CDR3nt: TGTGCCAGCAGCCCCCGAACTAGCGGGAGGATAGTTACCGGGGAGCTGTTTTTT
j_gene: TRBJ1-5; d_gene: NA; abundance: NA; v_gene: TRBV5-1; CDR3aa: CASSLGQGSNQPQHF; CDR3nt: TGCGCCAGCAGCTTGGGGCAGGGTAGCAATCAGCCCCAGCATTTT
j_gene: TRBJ1-1; d_gene: TRBD1; abundance: NA; v_gene: TRBV5-1; CDR3aa: CASSERTGTAEAFF; CDR3nt: TGCGCCAGCAGCGAGCGGACAGGGACGGCTGAAGCTTTCTTT
j_gene: TRBJ1-2; d_gene: TRBD1; abundance: NA; v_gene: TRBV18; CDR3aa: CASSPAKGQGVYTF; CDR3nt: TGTGCCAGCTCACCAGCAAAGGGACAGGGAGTCTACACCTTC
j_gene: TRBJ2-7; d_gene: NA; abundance: many; v_gene: TRBV15; CDR3aa: CATRGEGSEQYF; CDR3nt: TGTGCCACCAGAGGAGAGGGATCCGAGCAGTACTTC
j_gene: TRBJ2-7; d_gene: TRBD2; abundance: NA; v_gene: TRBV7-9; CDR3aa: CASSPRTSGRILVEQYF; CDR3nt: TGTGCCAGCAGCCCCCGGACTAGCGGGAGAATTTTGGTCGAGCAGTACTTC
j_gene: TRBJ1-5; d_gene: NA; abundance: once; v_gene: TRBV7-8; CDR3aa: CASSAGTRGPEYSNQPQHF; CDR3nt: TGTGCCAGCAGCGCAGGGACCAGGGGCCCAGAGTATAGCAATCAGCCCCAGCATTTT
j_gene: TRBJ1-2; d_gene: NA; abundance: NA; v_gene: TRBV12-3/TRBV12-4; CDR3aa: CASSFYEGYTF; CDR3nt: TGTGCCAGCAGTTTTTATGAGGGCTACACCTTC
j_gene: TRBJ2-7; d_gene: NA; abundance: NA; v_gene: TRBV7-9; CDR3aa: CASSHGYEQYF; CDR3nt: TGTGCCAGCAGCCATGGCTACGAGCAGTACTTC
j_gene: TRBJ2-7; d_gene: NA; abundance: once; v_gene: TRBV6-5; CDR3aa: CASSYEVDSYEQYF; CDR3nt: TGTGCCAGCAGTTACGAGGTTGACTCCTACGAGCAGTACTTC
j_gene: TRBJ1-5; d_gene: NA; abundance: NA; v_gene: TRBV5-6; CDR3aa: CASSLAGSRNQPQHF; CDR3nt: TGTGCCAGCAGCTTGGCAGGGTCACGCAATCAGCCCCAGCATTTT
j_gene: TRBJ1-2; d_gene: NA; abundance: NA; v_gene: TRBV27; CDR3aa: CASGFGGYGYTF; CDR3nt: TGTGCCAGCGGATTTGGGGGGTATGGCTACACCTTC
j_gene: TRBJ2-1; d_gene: NA; abundance: NA; v_gene: TRBV5-6; CDR3aa: CASRLGPASNEQFF; CDR3nt: TGTGCCAGCAGATTGGGACCGGCGTCCAATGAGCAGTTCTTC
j_gene: TRBJ2-1; d_gene: TRBD2; abundance: NA; v_gene: TRBV15; CDR3aa: CATSRPRERGNNEQFF; CDR3nt: TGTGCCACCAGCAGGCCGAGGGAGCGGGGCAACAATGAGCAGTTCTTC
j_gene: TRBJ2-1; d_gene: NA; abundance: few; v_gene: TRBV27; CDR3aa: CASSRGDEQFF; CDR3nt: TGTGCCAGCAGCAGGGGCGATGAGCAGTTCTTC
j_gene: TRBJ1-2; d_gene: NA; abundance: NA; v_gene: TRBV5-1; CDR3aa: CASSPEGSRAGYTF; CDR3nt: TGCGCCAGCAGCCCGGAGGGGTCCAGGGCTGGCTACACCTTC
j_gene: TRBJ2-1; d_gene: NA; abundance: NA; v_gene: TRBV11-2; CDR3aa: CASTVISSSYNEQFF; CDR3nt: TGTGCCAGCACCGTAATATCTAGCTCCTACAATGAGCAGTTCTTC
j_gene: TRBJ2-5; d_gene: TRBD2; abundance: once; v_gene: TRBV9; CDR3aa: CASSVGTSGRETQYF; CDR3nt: TGTGCCAGCAGCGTAGGGACTAGCGGGCGGGAGACCCAGTACTTC
j_gene: TRBJ1-1; d_gene: NA; abundance: NA; v_gene: TRBV19; CDR3aa: CASSPHPTGLNTEAFF; CDR3nt: TGTGCCAGTAGTCCCCACCCAACAGGGCTGAACACTGAAGCTTTCTTT
j_gene: TRBJ2-7; d_gene: TRBD2; abundance: NA; v_gene: TRBV20-1; CDR3aa: CSARDLGGTYF; CDR3nt: TGCAGTGCTAGAGATCTCGGGGGGACGTACTTC
j_gene: TRBJ2-1; d_gene: TRBD2; abundance: NA; v_gene: TRBV5-6; CDR3aa: CASSLVASGSSYNEQFF; CDR3nt: TGTGCCAGCAGCTTGGTGGCTAGCGGGAGCTCCTACAATGAGCAGTTCTTC
j_gene: TRBJ1-5; d_gene: TRBD1; abundance: NA; v_gene: TRBV3-1/TRBV3-2; CDR3aa: CASSQTGSNQPQHF; CDR3nt: TGTGCCAGCAGCCAGACAGGGAGCAATCAGCCCCAGCATTTT
j_gene: TRBJ1-1; d_gene: TRBD1; abundance: once; v_gene: TRBV2; CDR3aa: CASSERTGRTEAFF; CDR3nt: TGTGCCAGCAGTGAAAGGACAGGACGAACTGAAGCTTTCTTT
j_gene: TRBJ2-1; d_gene: TRBD2; abundance: NA; v_gene: TRBV5-4; CDR3aa: CASSLLAGAHNEQFF; CDR3nt: TGTGCCAGCAGCTTACTAGCGGGAGCCCACAATGAGCAGTTCTTC
j_gene: TRBJ2-7; d_gene: NA; abundance: NA; v_gene: TRBV21-1; CDR3aa: CASSIPEDRGDEQYF; CDR3nt: TGTGCCAGCAGCATTCCCGAGGACAGGGGCGACGAGCAGTACTTC
j_gene: TRBJ2-3; d_gene: TRBD1; abundance: NA; v_gene: TRBV5-1; CDR3aa: CASSLGQGADTQYF; CDR3nt: TGCGCCAGCAGCCTGGGTCAGGGGGCGGATACGCAGTATTTT
j_gene: TRBJ2-1; d_gene: TRBD2; abundance: NA; v_gene: TRBV30; CDR3aa: CAWSVYVTSGSYNEQFF; CDR3nt: TGTGCCTGGAGTGTATATGTTACTAGCGGGAGCTACAATGAGCAGTTCTTC
j_gene: TRBJ1-5; d_gene: TRBD1; abundance: NA; v_gene: TRBV5-6; CDR3aa: CASSYSRTGRDNQPQHF; CDR3nt: TGTGCCAGCAGCTACTCCCGGACAGGGAGGGACAATCAGCCCCAGCATTTT
j_gene: TRBJ2-7; d_gene: NA; abundance: NA; v_gene: TRBV20-1; CDR3aa: CSASPGGSYEQYF; CDR3nt: TGCAGTGCTAGTCCTGGCGGGTCCTACGAGCAGTACTTC
j_gene: TRBJ2-7; d_gene: NA; abundance: NA; v_gene: TRBV18; CDR3aa: CASSSDYFYEQYF; CDR3nt: TGTGCCAGCTCGTCGGACTACTTCTACGAGCAGTACTTC
j_gene: TRBJ1-1; d_gene: NA; abundance: few; v_gene: TRBV7-9; CDR3aa: CASTMLPDTEAFF; CDR3nt: TGTGCCAGCACCATGCTACCGGACACTGAAGCTTTCTTT
j_gene: TRBJ2-5; d_gene: TRBD2; abundance: NA; v_gene: TRBV5-4; CDR3aa: CASSGLLAGGGETQYF; CDR3nt: TGTGCCAGCAGCGGATTACTAGCGGGAGGGGGGGAGACCCAGTACTTC
j_gene: TRBJ1-5; d_gene: NA; abundance: NA; v_gene: TRBV7-2; CDR3aa: CASSLTTGSSPQPQHF; CDR3nt: TGTGCCAGCAGCTTAACCACAGGGTCAAGTCCTCAGCCCCAGCATTTT
j_gene: TRBJ2-2; d_gene: NA; abundance: NA; v_gene: TRBV19; CDR3aa: CASKKQPNRNPNTGELFF; CDR3nt: TGTGCCAGTAAAAAACAGCCTAATAGAAACCCAAACACCGGGGAGCTGTTTTTT
j_gene: TRBJ1-1; d_gene: NA; abundance: NA; v_gene: TRBV5-4; CDR3aa: CASSLASGSTEAFF; CDR3nt: TGTGCCAGCAGCTTGGCTTCGGGTAGCACTGAAGCTTTCTTT
j_gene: TRBJ1-4; d_gene: TRBD1; abundance: NA; v_gene: TRBV25-1; CDR3aa: CASSAGTGRGEKLFF; CDR3nt: TGTGCCAGCAGTGCAGGGACAGGTCGGGGTGAAAAACTGTTTTTT
j_gene: TRBJ2-1; d_gene: NA; abundance: NA; v_gene: TRBV5-1; CDR3aa: CASSLITGRGINEQFF; CDR3nt: TGCGCCAGCAGCTTGATAACAGGAAGAGGGATTAATGAGCAGTTCTTC
j_gene: TRBJ2-7; d_gene: NA; abundance: NA; v_gene: TRBV5-1; CDR3aa: CASSIQGGEQYF; CDR3nt: TGCGCCAGCAGCATTCAGGGTGGCGAGCAGTACTTC
j_gene: TRBJ2-5; d_gene: TRBD2; abundance: NA; v_gene: TRBV7-6; CDR3aa: CASSTGTSGRGVAETQYF; CDR3nt: TGTGCCAGCAGCACCGGGACTAGCGGGAGGGGTGTCGCAGAGACCCAGTACTTC
j_gene: TRBJ2-1; d_gene: TRBD2; abundance: NA; v_gene: TRBV11-2; CDR3aa: CASRLAGGSYNEQFF; CDR3nt: TGTGCCAGCAGACTAGCGGGAGGCTCCTACAATGAGCAGTTCTTC
j_gene: TRBJ2-5; d_gene: TRBD1; abundance: NA; v_gene: TRBV5-1; CDR3aa: CASSLGTGDGETQYF; CDR3nt: TGCGCCAGCAGCCTCGGGACAGGGGATGGGGAGACCCAGTACTTC
j_gene: TRBJ2-5; d_gene: NA; abundance: NA; v_gene: TRBV30; CDR3aa: CAWSVPGKETQYF; CDR3nt: TGTGCCTGGAGTGTCCCAGGTAAGGAGACCCAGTACTTC
j_gene: TRBJ1-1; d_gene: TRBD1; abundance: NA; v_gene: TRBV5-4; CDR3aa: CASSTKDRSIGAFF; CDR3nt: TGTGCCAGCAGCACGAAGGACAGGTCAATCGGAGCTTTCTTT
j_gene: TRBJ1-4; d_gene: NA; abundance: NA; v_gene: TRBV30; CDR3aa: CAWSRQGNEKLFF; CDR3nt: TGTGCCTGGTCTAGGCAGGGTAATGAAAAACTGTTTTTT
j_gene: TRBJ1-3; d_gene: NA; abundance: NA; v_gene: TRBV19; CDR3aa: CASSTSGAVSGNTIYF; CDR3nt: TGTGCCAGTAGTACCTCTGGGGCCGTCTCTGGAAACACCATATATTTT